This passage covers 5 T cell receptor beta chains from one sample sequenced in a study of blood T cells in healthy people across ages. Combining a sample-barcoded 5' primer with a J-beta primer mix, a second PCR ran for roughly 7 to 11 cycles. TCRdb reprocessed the 5' RACE reads via MiXCR and lists one record per CDR3 protein. The sample records some 640,000 distinct CDR3 sequences, 25% to 35% being singletons. The sample comprised blood. The receptors here all came from a woman aged 80 or over in good health.

This clonotype was seen ten or more times. This rearrangement joins TRBV7-9 to TRBJ2-5, with TRBD1 identical over 10 bases. CDR1 SEHNR and CDR2 FQNEAQ come from the germline V gene (reference sequence). CDR3 length equals 15 residues. The V segment lost 7 bases and the J segment 4 bases; nucleotides outside the gene matches: 9. As DNA, the CDR3 is TGTGCCAGCACCCTAAGACAGGGGGCGCGAGAGACCCAGTACTTC. Translating it yields CASTLRQGARETQYF. The full variable domain, completed using reference TRBV7-9 and TRBJ2-5, is DTGVSQNPRHKITKRGQNVTFRCDPISEHNRLYWYRQTLGQGPEFLTYFQNEAQLEKSRLLSDRFSAERPKGSFSTLEIQRTEQGDSAMYLCASTLRQGARETQYFGPGTRLLVL.

This chain uses TRBV28 with TRBJ2-3; no clear D. Between the trimmed V and J ends, which lost 3 bases and 4 bases, there was a span of 8 bases. This CDR3 is built from 13 residues. Germline lookup yields CDR1 MDHEN and CDR2 SYDVKM. As DNA, the CDR3 is TGTGCCAGCAGTTTTCCTAGGTCAGATACGCAGTATTTT. Translating gives CASSFPRSDTQYF. Looking up the rest from reference TRBV28 and TRBJ2-3 gives the full variable domain: DVKVTQSSRYLVKRTGEKVFLECVQDMDHENMFWYRQDPGLGLRLIYFSYDVKMKEKGDIPEGYSVSREKKERFSLILESASTNQTSMYLCASSFPRSDTQYFGPGTRLTVL.

This clonotype has a count of ten or more. The chain uses TRBV20-1 and TRBJ2-1; 10 nucleotides match TRBD1. The J segment lost 4 bases and the V segment lost 1 base, leaving 4 bases of the junction unmatched. Germline values: CDR1 DFQATT, CDR2 SNEGSKA (reference sequence). The CDR3 spans 15 residues. CDR3 sequence reads: CSARGTGGRYNEQFF. CDR3 DNA sequence: TGCAGTGCTAGAGGGACAGGGGGGAGGTACAATGAGCAGTTCTTC.

This clonotype has at least ten counts. The chain employs TRBV9 and TRBJ2-7, with 10 bases fitting TRBD1. The CDR3 sequence is 16 residues long. Trimming cost V 0 bases and J 4 bases; bases outside gene matches: 7. The germline gives CDR1 SGDLS, CDR2 YYNGEE. DNA of the CDR3: TGTGCCAGCAGCGTAGCAGGGGACAGGGGAAGATACGAGCAGTACTTC. This codes for CASSVAGDRGRYEQYF.

This clonotype was counted between two and nine times. Just one base apart from a much larger clone, this may be a read error. The chain links TRBV20-1 to TRBJ2-4; 11 bases are shared with TRBD1. With 5 bases clipped from V and 13 bases from J, the junction kept 16 bases outside the gene matches. Germline values: CDR1 DFQATT, CDR2 SNEGSKA (reference sequence). The CDR3 loop spans 15 amino acids. The CDR3 spells CSAPDRGQSPYGQYF. The CDR3 DNA reads as TGCAGTGCTCCGGACAGGGGGCAATCCCCCTACGGGCAGTACTTC.